This TCR beta chain was retrieved from a study of shared clonotypes between healthy human individuals. Clones were read by immunoSEQ multiplex PCR, and TCRdb kept only the in-frame ones, dropping some. Among about 1.5 million clones listed, 95% to 99% were seen once. The CDR3 is 16 amino acids. Germline V CDR1 and CDR2: SGHVS, FNYEAQ. The ends were cut back, 5 bases at V and 6 bases at J, with 21 bases in the middle. Sequencing was done on a sample of naive CD4+ T cells sorted from blood. As for subset: CD45RA+ positively selected. The TCR originated in a man aged 30 to 45 in good health. The chain uses TRBV7-6 and TRBJ2-3; a possible D gene is TRBD2 (7 bases). The CDR3 loop reads CASSRNLGGPQDTQYF. The CDR3 nucleotides are TGTGCCAGCAGCCGGAATTTGGGGGGGCCACAGGATACGCAGTATTTT.